This T cell receptor beta chain appears in the sequencing data of a study of blood T cell repertoires in COVID-19. Across the study: Material from acute and convalescent COVID-19 was sourced from the United States, Italy and Spain. PBMCs, B-cell-depleted T cells, or T cells provided the cDNA or gDNA that made up the material.

Sequenced by immunoSEQ multiplex PCR; TCRdb stores in-frame clones only, minus some. The table shows tens of thousands of clones, with 70% to 90% occurring only once. The germline V gene encodes CDR1 KGHSH and CDR2 LQKENI. CDR3 length: 13 residues. Trimming at V came to 6 bases and at J to 5 bases, leaving 7 bases not matched to a gene. The J gene is TRBJ2-7, the V gene TRBV18, with 7 bases aligning to TRBD2. Sequenced input: peripheral blood. The receptor was derived from a man in his fifties or sixties with active or convalescent COVID-19. The CDR3 DNA sequence: TGTGCCAGCTCGCCCGGGACTATCAACGAGCAGTACTTC. This encodes CASSPGTINEQYF.